The sequence of this T cell receptor beta chain was determined in a study of T-cell reconstitution after alpha-beta-depleted transplantation in children (dated by TCRdb to the mid-2010s). For the wider study: Using TCR repertoire profiling, the study quantitatively followed how T-cell immune reconstitution unfolded in children after TCRalphabeta/CD19-depleted allogeneic hematopoietic cell transplantation.

Libraries came from PCR. Sequencing was performed on an Illumina HiSeq 2500. To normalize quantification of the TCRbeta repertoire, the TCR libraries were built with molecular barcoding that relied on unique molecular identifiers. TCRdb trimmed public reads at Q25 via fastp, called clones via MiXCR and kept in-frame beta chains. Rows with a matching CDR3 protein are joined into one entry that keeps the most common DNA and genes. This sample comprises just over 350,000 distinct CDR3 sequences, more than 10% of them detected only once. The top ten clones comprise around 4.5% of the sample. Concerning this clonotype itself: Its antigen has not been determined. One base away there is no much larger clone; base qualities are not given.

As encoded in the germline V gene, CDR1 is SGHDN while CDR2 is FVKESK. The CDR3 spans 12 residues, from the cysteine through the phenylalanine. Kept here is only the CDR3 DNA, which spans 36 bases and is read in frame from base 1. V is clipped by 11 bases and J by 2 bases, and the sequence between their germline boundaries is 13 bases long. This clonotype was obtained from a human donor who donated a stem cell graft to a child with Fanconi anemia. Sequencing was performed on PBMCs, taken from the stem cell graft. This sequence uses TRBV14 and TRBJ2-7, and possibly TRBD1, on 7 matching bases. CDR3 sequence: CASRGDTYEQYF. The DNA is TGTGCCTCCAGGGGGGACACCTACGAGCAGTACTTC.